The sequence of this T cell receptor beta chain was determined in a study of shared clonotypes between healthy human individuals. Each subset's genomic DNA was shared equally among a number of immunoSEQ plates. Repertoires were generated with immunoSEQ multiplex PCR, while TCRdb's copy carries only in-frame clones and drops some. The sample includes some 490,000 clones, around 73% seen only once; the top ten take about 12%. Germline V lookup: CDR1 SGDLS, CDR2 YYNGEE. Trimming removed 0 bases at V and 5 bases at J, with 12 bases between. The length of the CDR3 is 14 residues. The chain couples TRBV9 to TRBJ2-7; D ambiguous. This TCR was sampled from a middle-aged woman in good health. Some clones in this sample may be carry-over from other donors' samples. The source material was PBMCs. The CDR3: CASSVGQKNHEQYF. As DNA, the CDR3 is TGTGCCAGCAGCGTAGGACAAAAAAACCACGAGCAGTACTTC.